The source of this TCR beta chain is a study of blood T cells in healthy people across ages. General study points: Diversity figures derived from one million T cells were judged to underestimate the true value.

Comments on this clonotype: Its antigen remains unidentified.

Trimming left V 4 bases short and J 3 bases short, with 15 bases between. The germline V gene encodes CDR1 MNHEY and CDR2 SMNVEV (reference sequence). The CDR3 has 16 amino acids. For the second PCR, which ran for about 7 to 11 cycles, a sample-barcoded 5' primer and a J-beta primer mix were used. In TCRdb, the 5' RACE reads were re-called with MiXCR into one record per CDR3 protein. The sample includes some 800,000 distinct CDR3 sequences, more than 20% of them seen just once. All donors came from Russia, were Caucasian and healthy, and spanned ages roughly 6 to 95. These data also featured in a second study, about T cells of mothers and their children. As reported in that work: The donors comprised about 6 children and their three healthy Caucasian mothers.

The sample was blood. The TCR comes from a boy aged 5-17 years in good health. The rearrangement joins TRBV27 to TRBJ1-4; possible D gene TRBD1, 5 bases. CDR3 coding DNA: TGTGCCAGCAGTTCCTTCGGTGTAGGGGCTAATGAAAAACTGTTTTTT. Its translation is CASSSFGVGANEKLFF.